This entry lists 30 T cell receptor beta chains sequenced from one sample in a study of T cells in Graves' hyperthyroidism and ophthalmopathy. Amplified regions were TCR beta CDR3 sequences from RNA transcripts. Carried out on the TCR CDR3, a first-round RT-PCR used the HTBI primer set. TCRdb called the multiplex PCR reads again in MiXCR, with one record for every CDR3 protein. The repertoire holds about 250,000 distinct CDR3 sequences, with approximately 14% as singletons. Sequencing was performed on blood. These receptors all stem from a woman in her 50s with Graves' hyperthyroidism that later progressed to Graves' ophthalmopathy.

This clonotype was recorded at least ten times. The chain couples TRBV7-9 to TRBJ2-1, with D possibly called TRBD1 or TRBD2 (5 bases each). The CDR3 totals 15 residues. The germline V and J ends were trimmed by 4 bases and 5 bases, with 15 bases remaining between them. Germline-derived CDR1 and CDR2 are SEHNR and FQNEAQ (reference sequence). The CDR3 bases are TGTGCCAGCAGCTGGACCGGGGCGCCAAACAATGAGCAGTTCTTC. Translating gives CASSWTGAPNNEQFF.

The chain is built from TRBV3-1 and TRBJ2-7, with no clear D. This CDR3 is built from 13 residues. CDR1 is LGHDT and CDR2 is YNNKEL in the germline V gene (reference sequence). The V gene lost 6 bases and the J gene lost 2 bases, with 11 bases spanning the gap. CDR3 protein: CASRLGMTYEQYF. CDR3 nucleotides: TGTGCCAGCAGACTGGGAATGACCTACGAGCAGTACTTC.

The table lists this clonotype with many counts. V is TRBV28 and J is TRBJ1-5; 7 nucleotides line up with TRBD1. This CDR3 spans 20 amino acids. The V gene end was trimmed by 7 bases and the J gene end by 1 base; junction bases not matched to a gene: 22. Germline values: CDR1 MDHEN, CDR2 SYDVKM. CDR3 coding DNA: TGTGCCAGCACCGATCCCTACAGGGGAAGGGGAAAGAAGAGCAATCAGCCCCAGCATTTT. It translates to CASTDPYRGRGKKSNQPQHF.

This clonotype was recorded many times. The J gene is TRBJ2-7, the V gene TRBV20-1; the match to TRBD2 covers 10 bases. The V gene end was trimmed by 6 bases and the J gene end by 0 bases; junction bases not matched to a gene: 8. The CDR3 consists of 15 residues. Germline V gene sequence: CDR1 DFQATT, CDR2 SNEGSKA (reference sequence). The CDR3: CSAIALAGASYEQYF. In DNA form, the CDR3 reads TGCAGTGCCATAGCCCTAGCGGGAGCCTCCTACGAGCAGTACTTC.

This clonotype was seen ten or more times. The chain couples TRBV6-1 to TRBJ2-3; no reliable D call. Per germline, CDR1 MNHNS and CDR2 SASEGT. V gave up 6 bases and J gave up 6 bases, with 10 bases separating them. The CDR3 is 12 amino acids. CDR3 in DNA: TGTGCCAGCAGCCCGAGAAGGGATACGCAGTATTTT. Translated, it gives CASSPRRDTQYF.

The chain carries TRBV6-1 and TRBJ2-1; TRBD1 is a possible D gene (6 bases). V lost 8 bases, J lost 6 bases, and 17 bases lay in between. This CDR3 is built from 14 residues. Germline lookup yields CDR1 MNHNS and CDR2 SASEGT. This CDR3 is CASGVRDTRNEQFF. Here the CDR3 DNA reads TGTGCCAGCGGCGTCCGGGACACCCGCAATGAGCAGTTCTTC.

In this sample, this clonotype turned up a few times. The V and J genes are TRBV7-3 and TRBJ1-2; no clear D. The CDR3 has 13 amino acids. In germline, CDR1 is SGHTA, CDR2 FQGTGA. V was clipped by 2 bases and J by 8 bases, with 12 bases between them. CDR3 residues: CASSLGWNEGYTF. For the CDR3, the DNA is TGTGCCAGCAGCTTAGGGTGGAACGAGGGCTACACCTTC.

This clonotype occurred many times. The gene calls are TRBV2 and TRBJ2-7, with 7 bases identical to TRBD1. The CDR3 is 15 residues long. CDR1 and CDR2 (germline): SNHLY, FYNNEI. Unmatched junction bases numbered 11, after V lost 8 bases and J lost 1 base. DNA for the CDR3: TGTGCCAGCGAGGATATGGACAGGCCATCCTACGAGCAGTACTTC. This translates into CASEDMDRPSYEQYF.

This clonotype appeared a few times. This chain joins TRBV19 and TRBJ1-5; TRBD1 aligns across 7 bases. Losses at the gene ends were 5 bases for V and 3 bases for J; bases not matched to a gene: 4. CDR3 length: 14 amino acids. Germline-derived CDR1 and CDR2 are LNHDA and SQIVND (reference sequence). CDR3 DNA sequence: TGTGCCAGTAGTGTAGGACAGGCCAATCAGCCCCAGCATTTT. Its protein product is CASSVGQANQPQHF. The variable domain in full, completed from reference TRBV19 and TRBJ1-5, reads DGGITQSPKYLFRKEGQNVTLSCEQNLNHDAMYWYRQDPGQGLRLIYYSQIVNDFQKGDIAEGYSVSREKKESFPLTVTSAQKNPTAFYLCASSVGQANQPQHFGDGTRLSIL.

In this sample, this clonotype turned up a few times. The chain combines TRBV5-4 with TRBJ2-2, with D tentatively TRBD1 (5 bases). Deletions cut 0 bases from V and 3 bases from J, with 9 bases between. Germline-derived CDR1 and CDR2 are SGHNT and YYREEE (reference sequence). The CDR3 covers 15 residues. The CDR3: CASSLVGVYTGELFF. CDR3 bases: TGTGCCAGCAGCTTGGTAGGGGTTTACACCGGGGAGCTGTTTTTT. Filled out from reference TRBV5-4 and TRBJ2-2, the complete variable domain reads ETGVTQSPTHLIKTRGQQVTLRCSSQSGHNTVSWYQQALGQGPQFIFQYYREEENGRGNFPPRFSGLQFPNYSSELNVNALELDDSALYLCASSLVGVYTGELFFGEGSRLTVL.

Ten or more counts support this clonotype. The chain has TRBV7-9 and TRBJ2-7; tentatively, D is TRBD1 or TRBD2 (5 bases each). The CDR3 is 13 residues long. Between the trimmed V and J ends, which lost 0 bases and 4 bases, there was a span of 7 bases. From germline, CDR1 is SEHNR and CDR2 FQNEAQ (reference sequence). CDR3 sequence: CASSLARGYEQYF. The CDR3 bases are TGTGCCAGCAGCTTAGCGAGGGGATACGAGCAGTACTTC.

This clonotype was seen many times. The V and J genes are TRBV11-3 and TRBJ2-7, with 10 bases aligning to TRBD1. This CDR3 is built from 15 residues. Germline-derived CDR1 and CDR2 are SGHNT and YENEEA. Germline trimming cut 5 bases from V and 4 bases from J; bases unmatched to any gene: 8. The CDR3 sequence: CASSPGQGDRYEQYF. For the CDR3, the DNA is TGTGCCAGCAGCCCCGGACAGGGGGACCGATACGAGCAGTACTTC.

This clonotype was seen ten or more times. The CDR3 is CASSFPSPTGKFF. The CDR3 DNA reads TGTGCCAGCAGTTTCCCCAGTCCGACAGGGAAGTTCTTC. V is TRBV28 and J is TRBJ2-1; 7 bases match TRBD1. This CDR3 contains 13 residues. The germline V gene has CDR1 MDHEN and CDR2 SYDVKM. J lost 14 bases, V lost 3 bases, and 10 bases had no gene match.

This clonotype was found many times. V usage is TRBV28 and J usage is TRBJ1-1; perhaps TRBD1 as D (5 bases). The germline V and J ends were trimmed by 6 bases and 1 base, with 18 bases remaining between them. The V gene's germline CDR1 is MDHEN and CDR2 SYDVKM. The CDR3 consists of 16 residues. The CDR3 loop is CASRDTGPLKNTEAFF. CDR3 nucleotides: TGTGCCAGCAGAGACACGGGACCACTTAAGAACACTGAAGCTTTCTTT.

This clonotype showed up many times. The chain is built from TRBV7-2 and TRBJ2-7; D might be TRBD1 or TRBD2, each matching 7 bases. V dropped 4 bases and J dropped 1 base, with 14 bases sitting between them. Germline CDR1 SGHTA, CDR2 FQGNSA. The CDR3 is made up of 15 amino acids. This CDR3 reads CASSSAAGQSYEQYF. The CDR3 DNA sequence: TGTGCCAGCAGCTCCGCAGCGGGACAGTCCTACGAGCAGTACTTC.

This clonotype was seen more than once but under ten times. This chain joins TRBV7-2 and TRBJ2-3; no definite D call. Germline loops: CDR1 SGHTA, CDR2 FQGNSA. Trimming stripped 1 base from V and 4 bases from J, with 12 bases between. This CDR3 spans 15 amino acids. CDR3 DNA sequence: TGTGCCAGCAGCTTAGGGGGTGGGCTCGCAGATACGCAGTATTTT. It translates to CASSLGGGLADTQYF.

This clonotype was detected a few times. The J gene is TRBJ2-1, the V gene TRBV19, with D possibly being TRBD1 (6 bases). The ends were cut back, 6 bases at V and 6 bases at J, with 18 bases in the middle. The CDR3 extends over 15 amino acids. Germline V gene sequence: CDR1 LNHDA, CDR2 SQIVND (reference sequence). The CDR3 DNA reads TGTGCCAGTAGAGGCCCTGGTACAGGGAGCAATGAGCAGTTCTTC. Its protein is CASRGPGTGSNEQFF.

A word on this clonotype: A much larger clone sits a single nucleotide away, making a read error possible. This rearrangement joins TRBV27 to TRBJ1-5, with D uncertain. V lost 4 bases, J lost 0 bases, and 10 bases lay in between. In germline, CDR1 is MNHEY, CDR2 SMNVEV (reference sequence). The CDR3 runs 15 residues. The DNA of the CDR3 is TGTGCCAGCAGTTGCCGAGTTAATAGCAATCAGCCCCAGCATTTT. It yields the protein CASSCRVNSNQPQHF.

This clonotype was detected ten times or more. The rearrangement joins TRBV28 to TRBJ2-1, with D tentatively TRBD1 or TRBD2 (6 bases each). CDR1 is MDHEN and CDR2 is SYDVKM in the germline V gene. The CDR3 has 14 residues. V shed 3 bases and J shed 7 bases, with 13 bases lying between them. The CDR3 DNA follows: TGTGCCAGCAGTTTTACGGGGGCACGGAATGAGCAGTTCTTC. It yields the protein CASSFTGARNEQFF. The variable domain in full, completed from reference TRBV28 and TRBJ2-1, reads DVKVTQSSRYLVKRTGEKVFLECVQDMDHENMFWYRQDPGLGLRLIYFSYDVKMKEKGDIPEGYSVSREKKERFSLILESASTNQTSMYLCASSFTGARNEQFFGPGTRLTVL.

The CDR3 here is CASSPSGKDTQYF. DNA for the CDR3: TGTGCCAGCAGCCCTAGCGGTAAGGATACGCAGTATTTT. The rearrangement uses TRBV6-1 and TRBJ2-3, with TRBD2 matching 7 bases. Germline CDR1 MNHNS, CDR2 SASEGT. V was clipped by 6 bases and J by 6 bases; unmatched bases: 6. CDR3 length equals 13 residues.

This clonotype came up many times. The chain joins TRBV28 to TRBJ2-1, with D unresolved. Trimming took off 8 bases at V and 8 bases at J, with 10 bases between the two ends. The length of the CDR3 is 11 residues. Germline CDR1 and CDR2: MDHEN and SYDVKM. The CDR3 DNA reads TGTGCCAGCGGATTTAGGGATGAGCAGTTCTTC. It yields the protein CASGFRDEQFF.

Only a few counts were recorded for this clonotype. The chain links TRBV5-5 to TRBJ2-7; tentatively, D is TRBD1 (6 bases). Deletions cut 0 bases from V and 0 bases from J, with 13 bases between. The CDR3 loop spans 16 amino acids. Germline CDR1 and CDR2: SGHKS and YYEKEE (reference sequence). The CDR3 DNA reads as TGTGCCAGCAGCTTGGAGTCTCAGGGGAGCTCCTACGAGCAGTACTTC. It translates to CASSLESQGSSYEQYF.

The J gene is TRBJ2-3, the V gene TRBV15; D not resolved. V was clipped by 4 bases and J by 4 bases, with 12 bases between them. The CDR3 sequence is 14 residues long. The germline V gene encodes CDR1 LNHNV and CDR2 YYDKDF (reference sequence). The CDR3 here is CATSINGGPDTQYF. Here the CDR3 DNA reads TGTGCCACCAGCATTAATGGTGGTCCAGATACGCAGTATTTT.

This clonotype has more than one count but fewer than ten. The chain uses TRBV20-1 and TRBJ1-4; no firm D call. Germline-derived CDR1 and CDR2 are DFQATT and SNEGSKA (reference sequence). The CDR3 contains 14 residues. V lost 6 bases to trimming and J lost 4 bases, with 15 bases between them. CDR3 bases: TGCAGTGCGGCGGACGCAACGAGTAATGAAAAACTGTTTTTT. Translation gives CSAADATSNEKLFF.

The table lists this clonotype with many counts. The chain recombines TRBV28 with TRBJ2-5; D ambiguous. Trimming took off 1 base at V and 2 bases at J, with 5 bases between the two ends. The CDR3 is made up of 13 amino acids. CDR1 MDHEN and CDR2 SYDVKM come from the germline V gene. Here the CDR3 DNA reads TGTGCCAGCAGTTTATCCTTGCAAGAGACCCAGTACTTC. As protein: CASSLSLQETQYF.

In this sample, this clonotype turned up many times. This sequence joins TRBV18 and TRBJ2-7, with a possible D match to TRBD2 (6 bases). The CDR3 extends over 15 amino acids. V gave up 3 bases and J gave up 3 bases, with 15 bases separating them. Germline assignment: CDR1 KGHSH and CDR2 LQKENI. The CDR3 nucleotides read TGTGCCAGCTCACCTGTCCGGGACTTCCTCTACGAGCAGTACTTC. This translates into CASSPVRDFLYEQYF.

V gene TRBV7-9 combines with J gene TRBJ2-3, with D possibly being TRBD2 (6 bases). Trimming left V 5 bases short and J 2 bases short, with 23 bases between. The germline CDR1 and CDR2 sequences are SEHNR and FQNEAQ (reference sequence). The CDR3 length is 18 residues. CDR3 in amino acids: CASSPPPLLGRDTDTQYF. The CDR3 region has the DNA TGTGCCAGCAGCCCACCCCCCCTCCTCGGGCGGGACACAGATACGCAGTATTTT.

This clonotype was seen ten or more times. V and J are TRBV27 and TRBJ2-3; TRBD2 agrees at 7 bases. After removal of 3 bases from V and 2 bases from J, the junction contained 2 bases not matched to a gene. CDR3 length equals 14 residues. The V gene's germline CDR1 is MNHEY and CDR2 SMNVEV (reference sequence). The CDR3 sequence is CASSLERDTDTQYF. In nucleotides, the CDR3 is TGTGCCAGCAGTTTGGAGCGGGACACAGATACGCAGTATTTT.

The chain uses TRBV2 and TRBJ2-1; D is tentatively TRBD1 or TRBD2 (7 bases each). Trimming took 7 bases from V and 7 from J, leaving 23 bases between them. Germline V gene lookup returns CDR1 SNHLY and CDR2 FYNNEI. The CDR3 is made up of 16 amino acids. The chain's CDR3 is CASMQGGRGSWNEQFF. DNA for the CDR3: TGTGCCAGCATGCAGGGGGGTCGCGGGAGTTGGAATGAGCAGTTCTTC.

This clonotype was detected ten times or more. The CDR3 spells CASSSGTAYGYTF. CDR3 coding DNA: TGTGCCAGCAGCTCCGGGACGGCCTATGGCTACACCTTC. This chain uses TRBV7-2 with TRBJ1-2; weak D call: TRBD1 (5 bases). The CDR3 has 13 amino acids. Trimming took 4 bases from V and 4 from J, leaving 10 bases between them. Germline V gene data show CDR1 as SGHTA and CDR2 as FQGNSA.